Below are 2 T cell receptor beta chains sequenced from a single sample in a study of tumor-infiltrating lymphocytes in oesophageal squamous cell carcinoma. TCRdb called the PCR reads again in MiXCR, with one record for every CDR3 protein. The sample consists of under 20,000 distinct CDR3 sequences, nearly 45% of them appearing once. Sequences were obtained from esophageal tumor tissue. The receptors come from a male donor with esophageal squamous cell carcinoma.

By sample share, this clonotype is medium-sized. The V call is TRBV5-1, the J call TRBJ2-7, with D possibly being TRBD1 (5 bases). There are 14 residues in the CDR3. The ends were cut back, 0 bases at V and 3 bases at J, with 10 bases in the middle. CDR1 SGHRS and CDR2 YFSETQ come from the germline V gene. Written as DNA, the CDR3 is TGCGCCAGCAGCTTGGCGTTCAGGGACTACGAGCAGTACTTC. Translation: CASSLAFRDYEQYF.

The chain uses TRBV7-6 and TRBJ2-5; no clear D. CDR3 length: 15 amino acids. The V gene lost 3 bases and the J gene lost 2 bases, with 13 bases spanning the gap. The germline V gene has CDR1 SGHVS and CDR2 FNYEAQ. The CDR3 sequence: CASSLVRTEQETQYF. CDR3 nucleotide sequence: TGTGCCAGCAGCTTGGTTCGAACAGAACAAGAGACCCAGTACTTC.